This section outlines one T cell receptor beta chain sequence together with its context. Its antigen is unidentified. The record originates from a study of human T cells and chemical hapten exposure. Broader study findings: With DPC sensitization, TCRs exceeding 1 in 1000 frequency showed no change.

CDR1 is LNHDA and CDR2 is SQIVND in the germline V gene (reference sequence). CDR3 size: 16 residues. The V end lost 0 bases, the J end lost 0 bases, and 9 bases lay between the germline ends. TCRdb re-called the RACE reads through MiXCR, storing one row per CDR3 protein. The repertoire holds over 75,000 distinct CDR3 sequences, with roughly a tenth as singletons. Described time point: patch test 3, about 24 weeks after DPC sensitization. Described treatment: therapeutic diphenylcyclopropenone sensitization with weekly scalp DPC. Every donor had alopecia and was 18 to 70 years old; all were suitable for DPC.

Material: whole blood, obtained in connection with sensitization to the hapten diphenylcyclopropenone (DPC). The chain is built from TRBV19 and TRBJ1-5; D call uncertain. This TCR derives from a woman in her 30s with alopecia areata. Some clones in this sample may be carry-over from other donors' samples. This CDR3 reads CASSIEAGDSNQPQHF. In DNA form, the CDR3 reads TGTGCCAGTAGTATAGAAGCCGGGGATAGCAATCAGCCCCAGCATTTT.